The subject of this entry is one T cell receptor beta chain. Its antigen is unknown. The data were taken from a study of OX40 agonist ivuxolimab in advanced cancers. Study conclusions and caveats: Part of the nonresponder group also had normalized T-cell clonal expansion that was low.

V was trimmed by 7 bases and J by 3 bases, leaving 10 bases between them. The CDR3 extends over 14 amino acids. Germline values: CDR1 SGHAT, CDR2 FQNNGV. Some clones are missing from TCRdb's copy, which holds only in-frame ones; the method was immunoSEQ multiplex PCR. The sample includes approximately 68,000 clones, about 90% of them seen just once. A history of autoimmune disease or systemic immunosuppression excluded patients. V and J are TRBV11-2 and TRBJ2-6; TRBD2 might be the D (5 bases). The TCR sequence derives from an adult with an advanced solid tumor such as melanoma, head and neck, liver or kidney cancer. Sequenced material: CD4+ or CD8+ T cells sorted from blood, taken in a trial of the OX40 agonist ivuxolimab. CDR3 nucleotides: TGTGCCAGCAACATTGCGGGTGGGGCCAACGTCCTGACTTTC. Protein sequence: CASNIAGGANVLTF. Using reference TRBV11-2 and TRBJ2-6 for the parts outside the CDR3, the full variable domain is EAGVAQSPRYKIIEKRQSVAFWCNPISGHATLYWYQQILGQGPKLLIQFQNNGVVDDSQLPKDRFSAERLKGVDSTLKIQPAKLEDSAVYLCASNIAGGANVLTFGAGSRLTVL.